This record looks at one TCR beta chain sequence and its context. TCRdb keeps only in-frame clones here, not all; method: immunoSEQ multiplex PCR. The sample holds about 35,000 clones, around 76% seen once. The data originate from a study of STAT5B mutations in CD4+ large granular lymphocyte leukemia. The sample consisted of CD4+ T cells from blood buffy coats. The clonotype comes from a human donor in good health.

Written as DNA, the CDR3 is TGTGCCAGCGGCTTGAGACAGGGCGCTCAGCCCCAGCATTTT. Its translation is CASGLRQGAQPQHF. The chain carries TRBV2 and TRBJ1-5; TRBD1 agrees at 7 bases. After removal of 8 bases from V and 6 bases from J, the junction contained 10 bases not matched to a gene. CDR1 and CDR2 from the germline V gene are SNHLY and FYNNEI. The CDR3 has 14 amino acids.